The table lists the clone carrying this TCR beta chain with a few counts. Its antigen remains unknown. The CDR3 has 15 residues. V was shortened by 3 bases and J by 4 bases, with 18 bases between the two germline ends. Germline-derived CDR1 and CDR2 are DFQATT and SNEGSKA (reference sequence). Using its own MiXCR run on the 5' RACE reads, TCRdb lists one record per CDR3 protein. The data contain 400,000 to 650,000 distinct CDR3 sequences, around a fifth of them seen just once; the ten biggest clones take up about a sixth. The sample belongs to a study of T cells after yellow fever vaccination. Study results and limitations: Post-booster repertoires contained most primary-vaccination clones again (approximately 97% CD4, 85% to 90% CD8).

This TCR came from a man aged 18 to 35 who received the YFV17D yellow fever vaccine. V and J are TRBV20-1 and TRBJ1-2; tentatively, D is TRBD1 (6 bases). This specimen was PBMCs, taken roughly 20 days after the first yellow fever vaccination. In DNA, the CDR3 is TGCAGTGCTAGTACAGGGTCAACTGTGGGCTATGGCTACACCTTC. Amino acids: CSASTGSTVGYGYTF.